The T cell receptor beta chain described here comes from a study of cytomegalovirus exposure and HLA in healthy donors. General study results and limits: A likely sequencing artifact accounted for one observed cluster of highly shared sequence variants.

Germline assignment: CDR1 SGHRS and CDR2 YFSETQ. The CDR3 runs 13 residues. The V gene lost 2 bases and the J gene lost 6 bases, with 12 bases spanning the gap. Comments on this clone: Its target is not known.

PCR employed 60 Vbeta and 13 Jbeta primers. Produced via immunoSEQ multiplex PCR; TCRdb's table is partial and in-frame only. The data show approximately 220,000 clones, approximately 88% seen once. This chain links TRBV5-1 with TRBJ2-7; D is perhaps TRBD1 (5 bases). Source material: PBMCs. This clonotype was sampled from a boy between 2 and 10 years old in good health and CMV-seronegative. CDR3 region: CASSLAGYGEQYF. The DNA for the CDR3 is TGCGCCAGCAGCTTAGCAGGGTACGGCGAGCAGTACTTC. Full variable domain (remainder filled in from reference TRBV5-1 and TRBJ2-7): KAGVTQTPRYLIKTRGQQVTLSCSPISGHRSVSWYQQTPGQGLQFLFEYFSETQRNKGNFPGRFSGRQFSNSRSEMNVSTLELGDSALYLCASSLAGYGEQYFGPGTRLTVT.